Listed below are T cell receptor beta chains from one sample, sequenced in a study of persistence of HIV-infected CD4 T cells. Clones were read by immunoSEQ multiplex PCR, and TCRdb kept only the in-frame ones, dropping some. Among about 40,000 clones listed, roughly 74% were seen once. Antigens for these TCRs are unknown. Sequenced here: CD4+ T cells sorted from PBMCs after roughly 20-hour stimulation, sampled from a patient who received antiretroviral therapy. These TCRs come from an adult man with HIV who was CMV-seropositive. Both conserved end residues are part of each CDR3. The D gene is left open where the match is weak. Clone sizes are given selectively: once, few, many, or a class where the clone is expanded.

TRBV7-3	TRBJ2-2	-	-	TGTGCCAGCAGCCAGGGGGACTCGCCAAACACCGGGGAGCTGTTTTTT	CASSQGDSPNTGELFF
TRBV7-9	TRBJ1-1	few	TRBD1	TGTGCCAGCAGCTTAGTCCGGGACAGCCTTGAAGCTTTCTTT	CASSLVRDSLEAFF
TRBV2	TRBJ1-3	few	-	TGTGCCAGCAGTGAAACCCAGCATCAAGGAAACACCATATATTTT	CASSETQHQGNTIYF
TRBV19	TRBJ1-6	-	-	TGTGCCAGTAATAGGGTCTGGAATTCACCCCTCCACTTT	CASNRVWNSPLHF
TRBV6-1	TRBJ2-1	-	-	TGTGCCAGCAGTGAAGAGGGTAGCATCAATGAGCAGTTCTTC	CASSEEGSINEQFF
TRBV6-5	TRBJ2-5	-	-	TGTGCCAGCAGTCGTGGGGGGGCAGGGGGCGAGACCCAGTACTTC	CASSRGGAGGETQYF
TRBV30	TRBJ2-3	-	-	TGTGCCTGGAGTACCCCCGGGCTCCGGACTAGCACAGATACGCAGTATTTT	CAWSTPGLRTSTDTQYF
TRBV5-1	TRBJ2-1	-	TRBD2	TGCGCCAGCCGGATTTCGGGACTAGCGGGAGCGCTGGATGAGCAGTTCTTC	CASRISGLAGALDEQFF
TRBV7-9	TRBJ1-1	-	-	TGTGCCAGCAGCTTCGCAAGGGTCCTGAACACTGAAGCTTTCTTT	CASSFARVLNTEAFF
TRBV7-2	TRBJ2-5	-	-	TGTGCCAGCAGCCCCCAGGAGGGAAGGCTCGAGACCCAGTACTTC	CASSPQEGRLETQYF
TRBV27	TRBJ2-6	-	TRBD2	TGTGCCAGCAGTTTACTGGCGGGAGCGTTAGCTGGGGCCAACGTCCTGACTTTC	CASSLLAGALAGANVLTF
TRBV29-1	TRBJ1-2	-	-	TGCAGCGTTGAACGATATATAAACTATGGCTACACCTTC	CSVERYINYGYTF
TRBV10-3	TRBJ1-2	-	-	TGTGCCATCAGTGATCGGGCCCTCTATGGCTACACCTTC	CAISDRALYGYTF
TRBV12-3/TRBV12-4	TRBJ1-4	-	-	TGTGCCAGCAGTTTACAGTGGACGTGGAAACTGTTTTTT	CASSLQWTWKLFF
TRBV27	TRBJ1-6	-	-	TGTGCCAGCAGTTCCGTGACAGGCCGGGTGGGTTCACCCCTCCACTTT	CASSSVTGRVGSPLHF
TRBV4-3	TRBJ1-4	-	-	TGCGCCAGCTCTCCGGGACAAAGAAATGAAAAACTGTTTTTT	CASSPGQRNEKLFF
TRBV3-1/TRBV3-2	TRBJ1-1	medium-sized	-	TGTGCCAGCAGCCACCCGACCACCGAAGCTTTCTTT	CASSHPTTEAFF
TRBV12-3/TRBV12-4	TRBJ1-2	-	-	TGTGCCAGCAGTTCTAATCTAGGAGGCTACACCTTC	CASSSNLGGYTF
TRBV14	TRBJ1-1	-	-	TGTGCCAGCAGTCGCAGACCGAACACTGAAGCTTTCTTT	CASSRRPNTEAFF
TRBV28	TRBJ2-1	-	TRBD2	TGTGCCAGCAGCCCGACTAGCGGGAGGGCTAATGAGCAGTTCTTC	CASSPTSGRANEQFF